This entry lists 31 T cell receptor beta chains sequenced from one sample in a study of cytomegalovirus exposure and HLA in healthy donors. A multiplex PCR was run with 60 Vbeta primers and 13 Jbeta primers. The assay was immunoSEQ multiplex PCR, and TCRdb's table has in-frame clones only and misses some. The table records over 110,000 clones, approximately 80% of them present only once. The material sequenced was PBMCs. The receptors here all came from a woman in her late teens or twenties in good health and CMV-seropositive.

This chain uses TRBV19 with TRBJ2-7; TRBD1 matches 7 bases. The V gene's germline CDR1 is LNHDA and CDR2 SQIVND (reference sequence). The length of the CDR3 is 12 residues. Germline trimming cut 1 base from V and 12 bases from J; bases unmatched to any gene: 6. CDR3 sequence (DNA): TGTGCCAGTAGTATAGCGAGGGGGCCAACGTACTTC. This encodes CASSIARGPTYF.

This clone was counted a single time. This chain uses TRBV7-9 with TRBJ1-2; D remains ambiguous. Germline-derived CDR1 and CDR2 are SEHNR and FQNEAQ (reference sequence). With 6 bases removed from V and 7 bases from J, the gap between germline ends came to 15 bases. This CDR3 is 13 amino acids long. CDR3 loop: CASSPLVYGGYTF. The CDR3, as DNA: TGTGCCAGCAGTCCCTTAGTATACGGTGGCTACACCTTC.

The chain uses TRBV15 and TRBJ1-1; D is possibly TRBD1 (5 bases). This CDR3 has 16 amino acids. Germline loops: CDR1 LNHNV, CDR2 YYDKDF (reference sequence). V was pared by 0 bases and J by 0 bases, with 11 bases between. Here the CDR3 reads CATSRDLGGLNTEAFF. The CDR3 nucleotides read TGTGCCACCAGCAGAGATCTCGGGGGATTGAACACTGAAGCTTTCTTT. Drawing the rest from reference TRBV15 and TRBJ1-1, the complete variable domain is DAMVIQNPRYQVTQFGKPVTLSCSQTLNHNVMYWYQQKSSQAPKLLFHYYDKDFNNEADTPDNFQSRRPNTSFCFLDIRSPGLGDTAMYLCATSRDLGGLNTEAFFGQGTRLTVV.

The genes are TRBV5-5 and TRBJ1-6; D gene ambiguous. CDR3 size: 12 residues. V lost 2 bases, J lost 9 bases, and 6 bases lay in between. The germline V gene encodes CDR1 SGHKS and CDR2 YYEKEE (reference sequence). The CDR3 DNA reads TGTGCCAGCAGCTTAGGGAGTTCACCCCTCCACTTT. This codes for CASSLGSSPLHF.

This clone was recorded a few times. The chain carries TRBV29-1 and TRBJ1-5; TRBD1 matches at 8 bases. The V gene end was trimmed by 3 bases and the J gene end by 3 bases; junction bases not matched to a gene: 1. The CDR3 covers 13 residues. The germline gives CDR1 SQVTM, CDR2 ANQGSEA. The CDR3 DNA is TGCAGCGTTGAGACAGGGGACAATCAGCCCCAGCATTTT. Protein: CSVETGDNQPQHF.

The CDR3 DNA reads TGTGCCAGCAGCCGGGGACAGGGGATCAATCAGCCCCAGCATTTT. This translates into CASSRGQGINQPQHF. This chain joins TRBV7-6 and TRBJ1-5, with TRBD1 matching over 10 bases. The CDR3 extends over 15 amino acids. The V gene's germline CDR1 is SGHVS and CDR2 FNYEAQ. J was trimmed by 3 bases and V by 5 bases; bases with no gene match: 4.

The chain couples TRBV5-1 to TRBJ2-5, with 8 bases aligning to TRBD2. The CDR3 consists of 16 residues. Per the germline V gene, CDR1 is SGHRS and CDR2 is YFSETQ. The ends lost 2 bases at V and 2 bases at J; junction bases unmatched: 8. CDR3 sequence reads: CASSLSGTSVQETQYF. The CDR3 nucleotides are TGCGCCAGCAGCTTATCCGGGACTAGTGTACAAGAGACCCAGTACTTC.

V gene TRBV7-9 combines with J gene TRBJ1-2; the match to TRBD1 covers 10 bases. Germline-derived CDR1 and CDR2 are SEHNR and FQNEAQ (reference sequence). V was clipped by 5 bases and J by 4 bases; unmatched bases: 7. This CDR3 is 15 amino acids long. This chain's CDR3 is CASSAGTGDGYGYTF. CDR3 DNA: TGTGCCAGCAGCGCCGGGACAGGGGATGGCTATGGCTACACCTTC. The full variable domain, its missing parts supplied by reference TRBV7-9 and TRBJ1-2, is DTGVSQNPRHKITKRGQNVTFRCDPISEHNRLYWYRQTLGQGPEFLTYFQNEAQLEKSRLLSDRFSAERPKGSFSTLEIQRTEQGDSAMYLCASSAGTGDGYGYTFGSGTRLTVV.

The chain couples TRBV7-9 to TRBJ2-7; TRBD1 matches 11 bases. The junction had 6 bases not matched to a gene; V was cut back by 1 base and J by 7 bases. The V gene's germline CDR1 is SEHNR and CDR2 FQNEAQ (reference sequence). There are 15 residues in the CDR3. CDR3 DNA: TGTGCCAGCAGCTTAGGGACAGGGGGCGGAGGTGAGCAGTACTTC. Protein product: CASSLGTGGGGEQYF. Complete variable domain (other parts from reference TRBV7-9 and TRBJ2-7): DTGVSQNPRHKITKRGQNVTFRCDPISEHNRLYWYRQTLGQGPEFLTYFQNEAQLEKSRLLSDRFSAERPKGSFSTLEIQRTEQGDSAMYLCASSLGTGGGGEQYFGPGTRLTVT.

The table lists this clone with a few counts. Other nucleotide sequences from this sample produce the same CDR3. The chain links TRBV28 to TRBJ2-3; TRBD2 matches at 11 bases. CDR3 length: 15 residues. Germline CDR1 reads MDHEN; CDR2 reads SYDVKM. The junction had 5 bases not matched to a gene; V was cut back by 4 bases and J by 5 bases. CDR3 nucleotide sequence: TGTGCCAGCAGTTCCCTAGCGGGGGGACGAGATACGCAGTATTTT. Its protein is CASSSLAGGRDTQYF.

In this sample, this clone turned up once. The rearrangement links TRBV5-8 to TRBJ1-2; 10 nucleotides agree with TRBD1. This CDR3 has 13 amino acids. The V gene's germline CDR1 is SGHTS and CDR2 YDEGEE. The J segment lost 6 bases and the V segment lost 4 bases, leaving 3 bases of the junction unmatched. CDR3 sequence (DNA): TGTGCCAGCAGCCTTGGACAGGGGGATGGCTACACCTTC. This gives the protein CASSLGQGDGYTF.

For the CDR3, the DNA is TGTGCCAGCTCACCGAGACAGGGGAACACCGGGGAGCTGTTTTTT. Amino acids: CASSPRQGNTGELFF. V usage is TRBV18 and J usage is TRBJ2-2; 7 bases map to TRBD1. The V gene's germline CDR1 is KGHSH and CDR2 LQKENI. Trimming took 3 bases from V and 1 from J; bases not matched to a gene: 2. This CDR3 spans 15 amino acids.

This clone came up a few times. This chain connects TRBV10-2 to TRBJ1-1; tentatively, D is TRBD1 (5 bases). The V and J ends lost 3 bases and 6 bases respectively, with 17 bases between them. The germline V gene has CDR1 WSHSY and CDR2 SAAADI. This CDR3 is built from 15 residues. Here the CDR3 DNA reads TGCGCCAGCAGTGACTTTGGGAACTTACAGGCTGAAGCTTTCTTT. This encodes CASSDFGNLQAEAFF.

The V and J genes are TRBV9 and TRBJ2-7; 9 bases map to TRBD2. The germline V gene encodes CDR1 SGDLS and CDR2 YYNGEE. The CDR3 is made up of 16 amino acids. V shed 3 bases and J 5 bases; nucleotides not matched to a gene: 12. CDR3: CASSAGGGLAVHEQYF. CDR3 bases: TGTGCCAGCAGCGCGGGGGGGGGACTAGCCGTACACGAGCAGTACTTC.

Only one count was recorded for this clone. The chain combines TRBV7-2 with TRBJ1-2; 8 bases are a match to TRBD1. CDR3 length equals 15 residues. V was clipped by 0 bases and J by 4 bases; unmatched bases: 4. Per germline, CDR1 SGHTA and CDR2 FQGNSA. CDR3 region: CASSLAPDRAYGYTF. Here the CDR3 DNA reads TGTGCCAGCAGCTTAGCCCCGGACAGGGCCTATGGCTACACCTTC.

This rearrangement joins TRBV11-2 to TRBJ2-3; D may be TRBD2 (6 bases). The V gene lost 1 base and the J gene lost 6 bases, with 8 bases spanning the gap. The CDR3 is made up of 13 amino acids. Per germline, CDR1 SGHAT and CDR2 FQNNGV. The CDR3 coding sequence is TGTGCCAGCAGCTTAGGACTAGTGGATACGCAGTATTTT. Translating gives CASSLGLVDTQYF.

This clone was seen more than once but under ten times. This sequence joins TRBV9 and TRBJ2-7; 10 nucleotides match TRBD1. The V and J ends lost 0 bases and 7 bases, in that order; junction bases with no gene match: 7. The CDR3 runs to 15 residues. Germline assignment: CDR1 SGDLS and CDR2 YYNGEE. The CDR3 region has the DNA TGTGCCAGCAGCGTAGAGGGACAGGGGCTGGGGGAGCAGTACTTC. It is translated as CASSVEGQGLGEQYF.

This chain connects TRBV13 to TRBJ1-1, with D unclear. CDR3 length: 13 residues. The V end was cut by 1 base, the J end by 0 bases, with 3 bases between. Germline values: CDR1 PRHDT, CDR2 FYEKMQ (reference sequence). This CDR3 reads CASSLAMNTEAFF. DNA for the CDR3: TGTGCCAGCAGCTTAGCCATGAACACTGAAGCTTTCTTT.

V and J are TRBV6-6 and TRBJ1-5; D is undetermined. The CDR3 runs to 14 residues. CDR1 and CDR2 from the germline V gene are MNHNY and SVGAGI (reference sequence). Trimming shortened V by 2 bases and J by 0 bases, and 5 bases separated the two germline ends. CDR3 sequence reads: CASSYDNSNQPQHF. In DNA, the CDR3 is TGTGCCAGCAGTTACGACAATAGCAATCAGCCCCAGCATTTT.

The chain carries TRBV19 and TRBJ1-1; 8 nucleotides match TRBD1. V gave up 6 bases and J gave up 1 base; unmatched junction bases: 10. The length of the CDR3 is 16 residues. Germline V CDR1 and CDR2: LNHDA, SQIVND (reference sequence). The CDR3 coding sequence is TGTGCCAGTAGAGACCAACCAGGGGGCGCGAACACTGAAGCTTTCTTT. Its protein product is CASRDQPGGANTEAFF.

The chain uses TRBV7-2 and TRBJ2-4, with 12 bases matching TRBD2. CDR1 SGHTA and CDR2 FQGNSA come from the germline V gene. CDR3 size: 19 residues. Unmatched junction bases numbered 11, after V lost 5 bases and J lost 0 bases. The CDR3 nucleotides read TGTGCCAGCAGCCCGGAACTAGCGGGGGGAAAACTAGCCAAAAACATTCAGTACTTC. It translates to CASSPELAGGKLAKNIQYF. Together with reference TRBV7-2 and TRBJ2-4, the CDR3 gives the full variable domain: GAGVSQSPSNKVTEKGKDVELRCDPISGHTALYWYRQSLGQGLEFLIYFQGNSAPDKSGLPSDRFSAERTGGSVSTLTIQRTQQEDSAVYLCASSPELAGGKLAKNIQYFGAGTRLSVL.

The gene calls are TRBV7-2 and TRBJ2-2, with 10 bases aligning to TRBD1. Germline V lookup: CDR1 SGHTA, CDR2 FQGNSA. Trimming took 5 bases from V and 6 from J; bases not matched to a gene: 6. This CDR3 region has 15 residues. This chain's CDR3 is CASSADRGRAGELFF. The CDR3 DNA is TGTGCCAGCAGCGCCGACAGGGGGCGCGCCGGGGAGCTGTTTTTT.

The chain employs TRBV6-4 and TRBJ2-1; 9 bases agree with TRBD2. This CDR3 is 16 amino acids long. V shed 4 bases, J shed 6 bases, and the junction held 10 bases outside the gene matches. Looked up from germline, CDR1 is MRHNA and CDR2 is SNTAGT. In DNA, the CDR3 is TGTGCCAGCAGTGCCTTCGGGGCGGGGGGGCCCAATGAGCAGTTCTTC. Protein product: CASSAFGAGGPNEQFF.

The chain joins TRBV7-8 to TRBJ2-3, with D possibly TRBD2 on 5 matching bases. Germline V gene lookup returns CDR1 SGHVS and CDR2 FQNEAQ. The CDR3 loop spans 14 amino acids. Trimming stripped 7 bases from V and 4 bases from J, with 15 bases between. This CDR3 reads CASNTRFGADTQYF. Written as DNA, the CDR3 is TGTGCCAGCAACACTAGGTTTGGGGCAGATACGCAGTATTTT.

The chain couples TRBV2 to TRBJ2-2, with 10 bases matching TRBD2. The germline V gene has CDR1 SNHLY and CDR2 FYNNEI. Trimming removed 8 bases from V and 0 bases from J; junction bases left unmatched: 6. CDR3 length: 16 residues. This chain's CDR3 is CASHRTSGANTGELFF. In DNA, the CDR3 is TGTGCCAGCCATAGGACTAGCGGTGCGAACACCGGGGAGCTGTTTTTT.

V is TRBV10-1 and J is TRBJ1-2; 7 bases fit TRBD1. This CDR3 spans 16 amino acids. With 3 bases clipped from V and 3 bases from J, the junction kept 10 bases outside the gene matches. From germline, CDR1 is WNHNN and CDR2 SYGVQD (reference sequence). The CDR3 nucleotides are TGCGCCAGCAGTGATACGGGACAGCCAACTCACTATGGCTACACCTTC. Its protein product is CASSDTGQPTHYGYTF.

This clone has more than one count but fewer than ten. The genes are TRBV6-6 and TRBJ1-2; D remains ambiguous. Trimming took off 0 bases at V and 0 bases at J, with 11 bases between the two ends. CDR1 and CDR2 (germline): MNHNY, SVGAGI (reference sequence). The CDR3 covers 16 residues. CDR3 region: CASSYSFTATNYGYTF. CDR3 nucleotides: TGTGCCAGCAGTTACTCGTTCACAGCCACTAACTATGGCTACACCTTC.

This clone was counted a few times. This sequence joins TRBV6-4 and TRBJ1-5; weak D call: TRBD1 (6 bases). The CDR3 contains 15 residues. V was trimmed by 6 bases and J by 1 base, leaving 13 bases between them. Germline CDR1 MRHNA, CDR2 SNTAGT. The chain's CDR3 is CASSPHRASNQPQHF. The CDR3 region has the DNA TGTGCCAGCAGCCCCCACAGGGCAAGCAATCAGCCCCAGCATTTT.

The rearrangement joins TRBV10-3 to TRBJ2-6, with 9 positions matching TRBD1. The junction had 13 bases not matched to a gene; V was cut back by 8 bases and J by 8 bases. This CDR3 is 16 amino acids long. Germline V gives CDR1 ENHRY, CDR2 SYGVKD. The DNA for the CDR3 is TGTGCCATCCGTCCCGGGACAGGGACGGAAACCAACGTCCTGACTTTC. It yields the protein CAIRPGTGTETNVLTF.

V is TRBV28 and J is TRBJ1-5, with a possible D match to TRBD1 (6 bases). Between the trimmed V and J ends, which lost 5 bases and 0 bases, there was a span of 20 bases. The CDR3 has 18 amino acids. Germline V gives CDR1 MDHEN, CDR2 SYDVKM. This chain's CDR3 is CASSPPRYRQDSNQPQHF. The CDR3 DNA reads as TGTGCCAGCAGTCCGCCCCGGTATAGACAGGATAGCAATCAGCCCCAGCATTTT.

This chain joins TRBV5-1 and TRBJ2-7; 7 bases agree with TRBD2. Germline CDR1 SGHRS, CDR2 YFSETQ. After removal of 0 bases from V and 2 bases from J, the junction contained 8 bases not matched to a gene. The CDR3 totals 16 residues. This CDR3 is CASSLAPSGSTYEQYF. As DNA, the CDR3 is TGCGCCAGCAGCTTGGCGCCTAGCGGCTCAACCTACGAGCAGTACTTC. The entire variable domain, with the rest obtained from reference TRBV5-1 and TRBJ2-7, is as follows: KAGVTQTPRYLIKTRGQQVTLSCSPISGHRSVSWYQQTPGQGLQFLFEYFSETQRNKGNFPGRFSGRQFSNSRSEMNVSTLELGDSALYLCASSLAPSGSTYEQYFGPGTRLTVT.